This TCR beta chain was recorded in a study of shared clonotypes between healthy human individuals (dated by TCRdb to 2018 to 2021). Describing the broader study: The cohort comprised a couple of women and a few men aged 18 to 49 years. For each donor, three plates each were used for CD4 naive and CD4 memory, two plates were used for CD8 naive, and one plate was used for CD8 memory. The study deeply sequenced blood TCR repertoires of five healthy adults to estimate repertoire size and the extent of clonotype sharing between individuals. To increase sequencing depth and limit assay-specific biases, TCR repertoire library preparation and sequencing were carried out by different laboratories using diverse techniques. Each donor's leukapheresis produced roughly between about 0.8 and 8.9 billion PBMCs. Beyond this particular receptor, the publication reports: Larger estimated clonotype richness was generally found for naive subsets than for memory subsets. Sampling was limited to blood, and TCR repertoires in tissue likely differ from TCR repertoires in blood. Clonotypes shared by all four sorted-subset donors showed higher generation probabilities than non-shared clonotypes. Across several donors, approximately 4.6% of naive CD4, roughly 3.3% of naive CD8, approximately 2.5% of memory CD4, and 0.4% of memory CD8 clonotypes were shared. Because the study included a small number of donors, the genetic and exposure-history diversity represented was limited. Pairwise subsampling led to the expectation that sequencing depth would affect the degree of clonotype sharing among donors. Even with the large sequencing depth, rarefaction of the sorted-subset datasets indicated that sequencing was incomplete.

The donors were healthy, HIV-negative adults with no recently reported acute infections or vaccinations. Every donor was a Caucasian adult living in Nashville, Tennessee, USA. CD4+ T cells were enriched by magnetic negative selection; naive cells were then positively selected on CD45RA, and the negative fraction formed the memory subset. Blood was collected by leukapheresis, and PBMCs were isolated by Ficoll-Histopaque density gradient centrifugation and then cryopreserved in liquid nitrogen vapor phase. Analytical flow cytometry was used to check the purity and quantity of every magnetically sorted T cell population. Each sorted fraction had its genomic DNA isolated and then quantified by UV absorbance on a Nanodrop 2000c. CDR1 and CDR2, per the germline V gene, are WSHSY and SAAADI. At the junction V is shortened by 6 bases and J by 6 bases; bases outside the gene matches: 4. The CDR3 contains 12 residues, cysteine and phenylalanine counted. The read is trimmed to its CDR3 DNA, 36 bases read in frame from base 1.

As for this clone: The target of this receptor is not known. Base qualities are not provided; no much larger clone lies one nucleotide away.

TCR CDR3 regions were amplified from genomic DNA by multiplex PCR using the deep immunoSEQ assay. Genomic DNA extracted from each cell subset was distributed evenly over all wells of several immunoSEQ 96-well plates, and each plate served as one replicate. Each replicate PCR for sorted subsets received roughly 0.2 ug genomic DNA, equal to about 30,000 T cell genomes. Purified libraries were measured with a Qubit 3.0 fluorometer, size-checked on a Bioanalyzer 2100, and measured again with the KAPA Library Quantification kit. A separate single-read 150-cycle Illumina NextSeq 550 flow cell was used to sequence each immunoSEQ 96-well plate. In the original analysis: Because the immunoSEQ output included only junctional sequences and no quality scores, the filtering could not be the same as the filtering used for full-length reads. To assign V/J genes and CDR3, sequences were annotated against IMGT germline references using PyIR, a Python wrapper for IgBLAST v1.9. Reads were removed for weak V/J assignments (E-value above 1e-6), missing CDR3, stop codons, out-of-frame junctions, or ambiguous translated residues. V3J clonotypes were defined by identical inferred V gene, J gene, and CDR3 amino acid sequence. The percentage overlap between two repertoires was calculated by dividing the number of shared unique clonotypes by the size of the smaller repertoire. Repertoire richness was assessed with RTK rarefaction, the Chao1 estimator, and Recon v2.1 estimates of unobserved clonotypes. OLGA was used to compute generation probabilities for all TCRbeta clonotypes that the gDNA method yielded from several donors. TCRdb obtained this table from immuneACCESS and retained in-frame rearrangements with V and J assigned. These tables miss some clones; where compared with another copy, unresolved V genes account for less than half of the shortfall, and the remainder is unexplained. V, J and clone size derive from that table, while D and trimming were established from the DNA sequence. Across this sample there are some 2.3 million clones, with more than 80% seen only once. Clones ranked in the top ten supply about 0.41% of the sample.

The sequence joins TRBV10-2 to TRBJ2-7, with 8 bases matching TRBD1. The sample consisted of naive CD4+ T cells from PBMCs. Explained via the paper, the cell subset or site label denotes: CD45RA+ positively selected. This receptor was obtained from a man aged 18 to 29 in good health. Some clones in this sample may be carry-over from other donors' samples. The DNA sequence follows: TGCGCCAGCAGGGCGACAGGGGTCGAGCAGTACTTC. The encoded protein is CASRATGVEQYF.